This T cell receptor (beta chain) was retrieved from a study of early T cells in non-severe SARS-CoV-2 infection. Study details: The chains were unpaired, and the sequenced material was bulk RNA from unsorted whole blood. Study-wide findings and caveats: Private and CD4 specificities were missed by VDJdb matching, which favored anti-spike CD8 responses.

In its sample, this clonotype was seen many times. Its target is unknown. Researchers attached unique molecular identifiers to individual cDNA molecules. TCRdb fed the 5' RACE reads into MiXCR, producing one record per CDR3 protein. This sample carries roughly 100,000 distinct CDR3 sequences, roughly 14% of them seen once, and the ten largest clones take over 5%. Germline CDR1 and CDR2: SGHVS and FQNEAQ. The CDR3 spans 14 residues. J lost 4 bases, V lost 4 bases, and 4 bases had no gene match. The sequence was collected from an adult who was a healthcare worker with PCR-confirmed SARS-CoV-2 infection or an uninfected control (not recorded which). Sequencing was performed on whole blood. This chain links TRBV7-8 with TRBJ1-5; 7 nucleotides agree with TRBD1. CDR3 in amino acids: CASSSTGFNQPQHF. Written as DNA, the CDR3 is TGTGCCAGCAGCTCGACAGGGTTTAATCAGCCCCAGCATTTT.